This record covers a single T cell receptor (beta chain). Authors' processing steps: Amplified reference gene primers provided the basis for estimating nucleated cell counts. Generated by immunoSEQ multiplex PCR, the TCRdb table keeps only in-frame clones and is missing some. That table is the source of V, J and clone size, and D and trimming were worked out from the DNA. This repertoire shows some 100,000 clones, roughly 84% found once; its top ten account for about 7.4%. The CDR3 runs 13 residues. Germline loops: CDR1 GTSNPN, CDR2 SVGIG (reference sequence). Deletions cut 5 bases from V and 1 base from J, with 11 bases between. These data originate in a study of blood T cell repertoires in COVID-19. Across the whole study: Material from acute and convalescent COVID-19 was sourced from the United States, Italy and Spain. Nucleic acid was either cDNA or gDNA, and it came from T cells, B-cell-depleted T cells, or PBMCs.

This receptor was obtained from a man aged 30 to 45 in a cohort sampled during active COVID-19. Material: peripheral blood. This chain connects TRBV30 to TRBJ1-1, with D hard to call. The CDR3 loop is CAWANNQNTEAFF. CDR3 coding DNA: TGTGCCTGGGCCAACAATCAGAACACTGAAGCTTTCTTT.